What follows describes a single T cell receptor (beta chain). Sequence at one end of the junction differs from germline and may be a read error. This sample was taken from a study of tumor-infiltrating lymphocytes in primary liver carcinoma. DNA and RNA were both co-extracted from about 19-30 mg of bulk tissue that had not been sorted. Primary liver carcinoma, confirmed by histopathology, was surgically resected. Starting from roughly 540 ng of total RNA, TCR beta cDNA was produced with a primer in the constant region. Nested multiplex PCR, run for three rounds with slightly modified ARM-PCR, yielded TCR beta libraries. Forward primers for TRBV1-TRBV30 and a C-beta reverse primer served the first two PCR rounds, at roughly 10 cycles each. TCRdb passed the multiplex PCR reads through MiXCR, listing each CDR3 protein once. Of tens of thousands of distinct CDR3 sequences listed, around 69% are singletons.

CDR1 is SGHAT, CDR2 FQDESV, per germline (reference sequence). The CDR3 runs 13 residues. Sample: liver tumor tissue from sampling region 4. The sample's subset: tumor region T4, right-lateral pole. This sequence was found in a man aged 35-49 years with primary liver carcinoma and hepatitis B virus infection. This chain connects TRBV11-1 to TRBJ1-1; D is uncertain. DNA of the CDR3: TGTGTCAGCAGCCGCCAGGTGAACACTGAATCTTTGTTT. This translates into CVSSRQVNTESLF.